The rows below give T cell receptor beta chains drawn from one sample of a study of blood T cell repertoires in COVID-19. TCRdb's copy holds only in-frame clones and misses some; the assay was immunoSEQ multiplex PCR. The sample holds approximately 190,000 clones, over 80% seen once. The sequenced sample consisted of peripheral blood. The receptor source for this set is a woman between 35 and 50 years old with acute or convalescent COVID-19. CDR3s include the opening cysteine and the closing phenylalanine or tryptophan. D genes are given only for firm matches. Some rows mark clone size as missing; the rest say once, few, many or name a class of expanded clone.

J gene: TRBJ2-7
D gene: TRBD1
V gene: TRBV5-1
clone size: .
CDR3 DNA: TGCGCCAGCAGCTGGACAGGGTTTAACGACGAGCAGTACTTC
CDR3 protein: CASSWTGFNDEQYF

J gene: TRBJ1-4
D gene: TRBD1
V gene: TRBV5-1
clone size: few
CDR3 DNA: TGCGCCAGCAGCTTCACGGGACAGGGTCGTGTTAATGAAAAACTGTTTTTT
CDR3 protein: CASSFTGQGRVNEKLFF

J gene: TRBJ1-6
D gene: .
V gene: TRBV2
clone size: .
CDR3 DNA: TGTGCCAGCAATCTGACACCGGATAATTCACCCCTCCACTTT
CDR3 protein: CASNLTPDNSPLHF

J gene: TRBJ2-7
D gene: .
V gene: TRBV28
clone size: .
CDR3 DNA: TGTGCCACCCTCCTCGCCTACGAGCAGTACTTC
CDR3 protein: CATLLAYEQYF

J gene: TRBJ2-1
D gene: TRBD2
V gene: TRBV29-1
clone size: few
CDR3 DNA: TGCAGCGCAGGCCCCGGGACTAGCGGGAGGAGGGTTGGCAATGAGCAGTTCTTC
CDR3 protein: CSAGPGTSGRRVGNEQFF

J gene: TRBJ1-2
D gene: .
V gene: TRBV19
clone size: .
CDR3 DNA: TGTGCCAGTAGTATAGGAACAGGGAGCCAGAGCTATGGCTACACCTTC
CDR3 protein: CASSIGTGSQSYGYTF

J gene: TRBJ1-1
D gene: .
V gene: TRBV9
clone size: once
CDR3 DNA: TGTGCCAGCAGCGTATTCGTGAACACTGAAGCTTTCTTT
CDR3 protein: CASSVFVNTEAFF

J gene: TRBJ1-2
D gene: .
V gene: TRBV6-1
clone size: once
CDR3 DNA: TGTGCCAGCAGTGAAACAGGGTACTATGGCTACACCTTC
CDR3 protein: CASSETGYYGYTF

J gene: TRBJ1-5
D gene: .
V gene: TRBV5-6
clone size: .
CDR3 DNA: TGTGCCAGCAGCTTGGGGGTTTCAGGGGATCAGCCCCAGCATTTT
CDR3 protein: CASSLGVSGDQPQHF

J gene: TRBJ1-1
D gene: .
V gene: TRBV5-6
clone size: few
CDR3 DNA: TGTGCCAGCAGGAGGACGGGAGGGACTGAAGCTTTCTTT
CDR3 protein: CASRRTGGTEAFF

J gene: TRBJ2-2
D gene: TRBD2
V gene: TRBV5-1
clone size: .
CDR3 DNA: TGCGCCAGCAGCTTTACTAGCGGGAGGCCCTGGGCCGGGGAGCTGTTTTTT
CDR3 protein: CASSFTSGRPWAGELFF

J gene: TRBJ2-3
D gene: .
V gene: TRBV20-1
clone size: .
CDR3 DNA: TGCAGTGCTAGTATTGTCGGGGGTGGCCCAGATACGCAGTATTTT
CDR3 protein: CSASIVGGGPDTQYF

J gene: TRBJ2-7
D gene: .
V gene: TRBV11-2
clone size: once
CDR3 DNA: TGTGCCAGCAGCCCCCTCTCCTACGAGCAGTACTTC
CDR3 protein: CASSPLSYEQYF

J gene: TRBJ1-3
D gene: .
V gene: TRBV5-8
clone size: .
CDR3 DNA: TGTGCCAGCAGTCCGTCCGCCGGGAACACCATATATTTT
CDR3 protein: CASSPSAGNTIYF

J gene: TRBJ2-1
D gene: .
V gene: TRBV3-1/TRBV3-2
clone size: .
CDR3 DNA: TGTGCCAGCAGTCCCAGTGAGTCAGGCCCCCTAGGGACTCAGTTCTTC
CDR3 protein: CASSPSESGPLGTQFF

J gene: TRBJ1-1
D gene: TRBD1
V gene: TRBV7-9
clone size: .
CDR3 DNA: TGTGCCAGCAGCTTTCAAGGGACAGCTAACACTGAAGCTTTCTTT
CDR3 protein: CASSFQGTANTEAFF

J gene: TRBJ1-1
D gene: .
V gene: TRBV28
clone size: .
CDR3 DNA: TGTGCCAGCAGTTACCCCCAATGGCTAGGGGACACTGAAGCTTTCTTT
CDR3 protein: CASSYPQWLGDTEAFF

J gene: TRBJ2-5
D gene: TRBD2
V gene: TRBV2
clone size: once
CDR3 DNA: TGTGCCAGCAAGAAGCGGGGGGGCCCGCGAGAGACCCAGTACTTC
CDR3 protein: CASKKRGGPRETQYF

J gene: TRBJ2-1
D gene: .
V gene: TRBV5-4
clone size: .
CDR3 DNA: TGTGCCAGCAGCCCCCCGGCGGGGCTGGTATCCTACAATGAGCAGTTCTTC
CDR3 protein: CASSPPAGLVSYNEQFF

J gene: TRBJ2-7
D gene: .
V gene: TRBV5-4
clone size: .
CDR3 DNA: TGTGCCAGCAGCCCCTTCGGACCAGGGGATATCTACGAGCAGTACTTC
CDR3 protein: CASSPFGPGDIYEQYF

J gene: TRBJ1-1
D gene: TRBD1
V gene: TRBV29-1
clone size: .
CDR3 DNA: TGCAGCGTTGCCCAGGGGGCTTCTGAAGCTTTCTTT
CDR3 protein: CSVAQGASEAFF

J gene: TRBJ2-3
D gene: TRBD2
V gene: TRBV6-5
clone size: .
CDR3 DNA: TGTGCCAGCGGCCGGCGGGGGACTAGTGGCTCTCCGCAGTATTTT
CDR3 protein: CASGRRGTSGSPQYF

J gene: TRBJ1-1
D gene: TRBD1
V gene: TRBV5-4
clone size: .
CDR3 DNA: TGTGCCAGCAGCTTGGACAGGGGGAACACTGAAGCTTTCTTT
CDR3 protein: CASSLDRGNTEAFF

J gene: TRBJ2-1
D gene: TRBD1
V gene: TRBV5-1
clone size: .
CDR3 DNA: TGCGCCAGCAGCCCCCGGGACAGGGTGATCGATGAGCAGTTCTTC
CDR3 protein: CASSPRDRVIDEQFF

J gene: TRBJ1-5
D gene: .
V gene: TRBV7-2
clone size: .
CDR3 DNA: TGTGCCAGCAGCTACCAGAACAATCAGCCCCAGCATTTT
CDR3 protein: CASSYQNNQPQHF

J gene: TRBJ1-2
D gene: .
V gene: TRBV30
clone size: few
CDR3 DNA: TGTGCCTGGAAAAAACCGGGAGACTACACCTTC
CDR3 protein: CAWKKPGDYTF

J gene: TRBJ1-2
D gene: TRBD1
V gene: TRBV5-1
clone size: .
CDR3 DNA: TGCGCCAGCAGCCAAATGACAGGGGTGAACTATGGCTACACCTTC
CDR3 protein: CASSQMTGVNYGYTF

J gene: TRBJ2-3
D gene: TRBD1
V gene: TRBV6-1
clone size: few
CDR3 DNA: TGTGCCAGCAGTGACCGACAGGGGTCCACAGATACGCAGTATTTT
CDR3 protein: CASSDRQGSTDTQYF

J gene: TRBJ2-1
D gene: .
V gene: TRBV21-1
clone size: .
CDR3 DNA: TGTGCCAGCAGCAAAGATCACCGACCGGCGGACTGCTACAATGAGCAGTTCTTC
CDR3 protein: CASSKDHRPADCYNEQFF